Listed here are 14 T cell receptor beta chains from one sample, sequenced in a study of T cell changes during pregnancy in multiple sclerosis. Assay: immunoSEQ multiplex PCR; the TCRdb copy retains only in-frame clones and omits some. The table includes about 40,000 clones, 80% to 90% detected once. The source material was peripheral blood, sampled in the first trimester of pregnancy. The receptors shown here come from a female donor in good health, enrolled as a control in a pregnancy study.

The chain uses TRBV7-3 and TRBJ2-1, with 12 bases identical to TRBD2. CDR1 and CDR2 from the germline V gene are SGHTA and FQGTGA. CDR3 length: 13 amino acids. V lost 2 bases, J lost 15 bases, and 5 bases stayed unmatched. The CDR3 coding sequence is TGTGCCAGCAGCTTACTAGCGGGGGGGACGCGGTTCTTC. Amino acid sequence: CASSLLAGGTRFF.

The chain is built from TRBV21-1 and TRBJ1-6; the table's D call, TRBD1, was not checked against the DNA. TRBV21-1 counts as a pseudogene. The CDR3 covers 17 residues. The CDR3 DNA reads as TGTGCCAGCAGCAAAGCCAGAAGGGGGCCCTATAATTCACCCCTCCACTTT. It translates to CASSKARRGPYNSPLHF.

The chain uses TRBV6-1 and TRBJ2-5; TRBD2 matches at 8 bases. In germline, CDR1 is MNHNS, CDR2 SASEGT. The length of the CDR3 is 15 residues. J was trimmed by 4 bases and V by 3 bases; bases with no gene match: 7. CDR3 nucleotide sequence: TGTGCCAGCAGTGATCGGGGGGGAAGTAGAGAGACCCAGTACTTC. It yields the protein CASSDRGGSRETQYF.

J is TRBJ1-4 and V is TRBV7-2; TRBD1 is a possible D gene (5 bases). In germline, CDR1 is SGHTA, CDR2 FQGNSA. Trimming took off 0 bases at V and 7 bases at J, with 15 bases between the two ends. The CDR3 runs to 16 residues. The CDR3 bases are TGTGCCAGCAGCTTAGCGGGAGGGGCCGGGGGTGAAAAACTGTTTTTT. This gives the protein CASSLAGGAGGEKLFF.

This rearrangement joins TRBV4-3 to TRBJ2-2; 11 nucleotides agree with TRBD2. Unmatched junction bases numbered 1, after V lost 0 bases and J lost 4 bases. CDR1 LGHNA and CDR2 YSLEER come from the germline V gene. The CDR3 is 16 amino acids. The chain's CDR3 is CASSQELAGATGELFF. The CDR3 DNA sequence: TGCGCCAGCAGCCAAGAACTAGCGGGGGCCACCGGGGAGCTGTTTTTT.

The chain joins TRBV19 to TRBJ2-1; D is ambiguous. This CDR3 is 11 amino acids long. Per germline, CDR1 LNHDA and CDR2 SQIVND (reference sequence). V lost 4 bases and J lost 9, with 7 bases in between. CDR3 sequence: CASSTKAEQFF. Here the CDR3 DNA reads TGTGCCAGTAGTACTAAAGCTGAGCAGTTCTTC.

The sample holds one count of this clone. The chain combines TRBV28 with TRBJ2-3; the D is unclear. CDR1 and CDR2 (germline): MDHEN, SYDVKM. V was pared by 5 bases and J by 2 bases, with 11 bases between. This CDR3 contains 14 residues. As DNA, the CDR3 is TGTGCCAGCAGTCCCCCGAGAAACACAGATACGCAGTATTTT. As protein: CASSPPRNTDTQYF.

V and J are TRBV18 and TRBJ1-2; 7 nucleotides align to TRBD1. CDR3 size: 14 residues. The junction had 3 bases not matched to a gene; V was cut back by 0 bases and J by 5 bases. The V gene's germline CDR1 is KGHSH and CDR2 LQKENI. The CDR3 DNA sequence: TGTGCCAGCTCACCACCGGAACAGGGGTATGGCTACACCTTC. Protein: CASSPPEQGYGYTF.

This clone has a single count. V and J are TRBV6-5 and TRBJ2-7; TRBD2 agrees at 8 bases. The CDR3 has 15 residues. The germline gives CDR1 MNHEY, CDR2 SVGAGI. With V trimmed by 2 bases and J by 7 bases, 10 bases remained unmatched. This chain's CDR3 is CASSYTSGTPGEQYF. For the CDR3, the DNA is TGTGCCAGCAGTTACACTAGCGGTACACCGGGGGAGCAGTACTTC.

The chain is built from TRBV7-9 and TRBJ2-3, with 7 bases matching TRBD1. V trimming: 5 bases; J trimming: 2 bases; junction bases outside the gene matches: 7. The V gene's germline CDR1 is SEHNR and CDR2 FQNEAQ (reference sequence). The CDR3 covers 15 residues. This CDR3 reads CASSHPGQNTDTQYF. The CDR3 DNA is TGTGCCAGCAGCCATCCGGGACAGAACACAGATACGCAGTATTTT.

CDR3 in DNA: TGTGCCAGCAGCGTTGACGGGGATAATTCACCCCTCCACTTT. Its translation: CASSVDGDNSPLHF. J is TRBJ1-6 and V is TRBV6-4; no firm D call. V shed 6 bases and J shed 5 bases, with 11 bases lying between them. CDR1 is MRHNA, CDR2 SNTAGT, per germline. There are 14 residues in the CDR3.

The rearrangement joins TRBV18 to TRBJ2-2; 8 bases are a match to TRBD1. Germline values: CDR1 KGHSH, CDR2 LQKENI. This CDR3 spans 14 amino acids. V was clipped by 7 bases and J by 9 bases; unmatched bases: 10. DNA for the CDR3: TGTGCCAGCTTTACCCCGGACAGGGTTCGGGAGCTGTTTTTT. It translates to CASFTPDRVRELFF.

The sample holds one count of this clone. V is TRBV18 and J is TRBJ1-5; 9 positions agree with TRBD1. The CDR3 extends over 15 amino acids. Germline trimming cut 5 bases from V and 3 bases from J; bases unmatched to any gene: 5. Looked up from germline, CDR1 is KGHSH and CDR2 is LQKENI. In DNA form, the CDR3 reads TGTGCCAGCTCAGCAGACAGGGGGAACAATCAGCCCCAGCATTTT. This gives the protein CASSADRGNNQPQHF. Filled out from reference TRBV18 and TRBJ1-5, the complete variable domain reads NAGVMQNPRHLVRRRGQEARLRCSPMKGHSHVYWYRQLPEEGLKFMVYLQKENIIDESGMPKERFSAEFPKEGPSILRIQQVVRGDSAAYFCASSADRGNNQPQHFGDGTRLSIL.

This clone was counted between two and nine times. The chain joins TRBV4-1 to TRBJ1-2; D is ambiguous. Germline lookup yields CDR1 MGHRA and CDR2 YSYEKL. This CDR3 spans 15 amino acids. Between the trimmed V and J ends, which lost 0 bases and 3 bases, there was a span of 11 bases. In DNA, the CDR3 is TGCGCCAGCAGCCAAGATCTAGTCAAGGACTATGGCTACACCTTC. Translated, it gives CASSQDLVKDYGYTF.